This TCR beta chain was captured in a study of blood T cell repertoires in COVID-19. Across the study: Spain, Italy and the United States supplied samples that represented acute and convalescent COVID-19.

Followed longitudinally, the Seattle patients had been enrolled during active infection. The data were produced by immunoSEQ multiplex PCR, yet TCRdb's version contains in-frame clones alone and is incomplete. The sample holds more than 150,000 clones, 85% to 90% seen once. CDR3 size: 13 residues. Trimming left V 7 bases short and J 3 bases short, with 12 bases between. The V gene's germline CDR1 is SGDLS and CDR2 YYNGEE. The specimen sequenced was peripheral blood. The clonotype was recovered from a woman in her sixties or seventies with COVID-19, enrolled during active disease. The chain carries TRBV9 and TRBJ2-3; possible D gene TRBD1, 5 bases. CDR3 nucleotide sequence: TGTGCCAGCGGCGATCCAGGGACAGATACGCAGTATTTT. This sequence encodes CASGDPGTDTQYF.